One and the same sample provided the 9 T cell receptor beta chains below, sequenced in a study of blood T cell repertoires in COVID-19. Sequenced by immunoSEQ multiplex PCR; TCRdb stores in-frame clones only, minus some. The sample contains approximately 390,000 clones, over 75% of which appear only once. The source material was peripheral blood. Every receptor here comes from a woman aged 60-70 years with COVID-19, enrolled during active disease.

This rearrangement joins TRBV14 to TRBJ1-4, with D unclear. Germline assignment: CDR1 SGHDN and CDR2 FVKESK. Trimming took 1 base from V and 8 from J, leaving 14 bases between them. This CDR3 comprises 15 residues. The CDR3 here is CASSQVAVYGEKLFF. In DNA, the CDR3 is TGTGCCAGCAGCCAAGTAGCAGTTTATGGCGAAAAACTGTTTTTT.

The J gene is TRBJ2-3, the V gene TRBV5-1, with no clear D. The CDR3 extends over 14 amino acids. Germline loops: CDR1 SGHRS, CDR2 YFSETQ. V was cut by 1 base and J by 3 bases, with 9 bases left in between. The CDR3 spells CASSLPDKTDTQYF. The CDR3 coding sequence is TGCGCCAGCAGCTTGCCAGACAAGACAGATACGCAGTATTTT.

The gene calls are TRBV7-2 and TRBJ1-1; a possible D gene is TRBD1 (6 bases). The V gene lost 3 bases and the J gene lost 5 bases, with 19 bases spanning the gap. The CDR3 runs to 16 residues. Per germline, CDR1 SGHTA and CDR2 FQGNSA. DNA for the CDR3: TGTGCCAGCAGCTTGGGGCCTACAGGGTTTGGAACTGAAGCTTTCTTT. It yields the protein CASSLGPTGFGTEAFF.

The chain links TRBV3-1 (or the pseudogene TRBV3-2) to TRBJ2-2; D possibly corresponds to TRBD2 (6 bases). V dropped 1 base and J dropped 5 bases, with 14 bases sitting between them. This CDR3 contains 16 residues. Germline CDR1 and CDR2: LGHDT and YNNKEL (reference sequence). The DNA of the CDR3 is TGTGCCAGCAGCCAAGTACCGACTGGGAGGACCGGGGAGCTGTTTTTT. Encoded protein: CASSQVPTGRTGELFF.

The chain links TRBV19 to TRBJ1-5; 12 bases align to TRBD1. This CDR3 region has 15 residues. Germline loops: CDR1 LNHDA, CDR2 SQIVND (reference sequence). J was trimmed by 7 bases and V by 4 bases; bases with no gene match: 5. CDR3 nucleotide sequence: TGTGCCAGTAGTACGGGACAGGGGGCAAGACAGCCCCAGCATTTT. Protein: CASSTGQGARQPQHF.

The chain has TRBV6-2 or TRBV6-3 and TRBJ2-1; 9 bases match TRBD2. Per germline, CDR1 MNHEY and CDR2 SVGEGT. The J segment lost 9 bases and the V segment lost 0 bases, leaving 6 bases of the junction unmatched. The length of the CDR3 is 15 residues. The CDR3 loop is CASSYSSGGRSEQFF. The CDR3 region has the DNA TGTGCCAGCAGTTACTCGAGCGGGGGGAGAAGTGAGCAGTTCTTC.

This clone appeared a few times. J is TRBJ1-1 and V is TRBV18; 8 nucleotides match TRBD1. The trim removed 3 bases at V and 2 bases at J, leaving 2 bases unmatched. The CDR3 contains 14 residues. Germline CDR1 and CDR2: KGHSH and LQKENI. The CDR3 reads CASSPDRDNTEAFF. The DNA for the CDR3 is TGTGCCAGCTCACCGGACAGGGACAACACTGAAGCTTTCTTT.

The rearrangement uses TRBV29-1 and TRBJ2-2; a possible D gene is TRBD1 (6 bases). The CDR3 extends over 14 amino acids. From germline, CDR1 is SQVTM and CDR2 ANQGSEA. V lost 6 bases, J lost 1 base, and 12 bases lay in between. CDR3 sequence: CSVDLQGNTGELFF. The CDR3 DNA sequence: TGCAGCGTCGATTTACAGGGGAACACCGGGGAGCTGTTTTTT.

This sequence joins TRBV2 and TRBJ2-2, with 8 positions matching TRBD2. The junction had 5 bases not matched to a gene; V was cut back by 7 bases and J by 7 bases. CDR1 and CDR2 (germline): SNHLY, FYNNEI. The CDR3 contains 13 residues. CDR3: CASMGLELGELFF. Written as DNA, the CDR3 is TGTGCCAGCATGGGACTAGAACTCGGGGAGCTGTTTTTT.